This T cell receptor (beta chain) is from a study of blood T cell repertoires in COVID-19. Allocation to cohorts depended on clinical history reported by the participants. Between the trimmed V and J ends, which lost 5 bases and 2 bases, there was a span of 9 bases. Germline lookup yields CDR1 KGHSH and CDR2 LQKENI. This CDR3 is 13 amino acids long. Under the authors' procedure: Amplification of reference gene primers was used by the study to estimate nucleated cell counts. TCRdb's table, derived via immunoSEQ multiplex PCR, lists solely in-frame clones and lacks some. V and J calls and clone size are given by that table; D and trimming were obtained from the DNA. The sample consists of a few hundred thousand clones, 85% to 90% of them appearing once.

The chain has TRBV18 and TRBJ1-1; TRBD1 might be the D (6 bases). Material: PBMCs or T cells enriched from blood (not recorded which). This receptor was obtained from a young woman with acute COVID-19. CDR3 in amino acids: CASSETGNTEAFF. The CDR3 DNA reads as TGTGCCAGCTCAGAGACAGGCAACACTGAAGCTTTCTTT.